Listed below are T cell receptor beta chains from one sample, sequenced in a study of T cell changes during pregnancy in multiple sclerosis. Profiled with immunoSEQ multiplex PCR; TCRdb holds only in-frame clones, not every one. In the table there are fewer than 55,000 clones, around 92% of which are singletons. The source material was peripheral blood. The source of these receptors is a female donor with multiple sclerosis, enrolled in a pregnancy study. Each CDR3 is given with its conserved first and last residue. Fields, in order: J gene, D gene, V gene, clone size, CDR3 DNA, CDR3 protein. The D gene is left open where the match is weak. Expanded clones are given a class, and other clones once, few, many or no size at all.

J: TRBJ2-7; D: TRBD1; V: TRBV2; size: .; DNA: TGTGCCAGCATATGGGACAGGGGGTCGAGGGAGCAGTACTTC; CDR3: CASIWDRGSREQYF
J: TRBJ2-5; D: .; V: TRBV5-1; size: .; DNA: TGCGCCAGCAGCTTGGTCCCCAGCGTGGGTGAGACCCAGTACTTC; CDR3: CASSLVPSVGETQYF
J: TRBJ1-5; D: .; V: TRBV19; size: .; DNA: TGTGCCACCCAAGTGGGGTACGGCAATCAGCCCCAGCATTTT; CDR3: CATQVGYGNQPQHF
J: TRBJ2-4; D: TRBD1; V: TRBV27; size: once; DNA: TGTGCCAGCAGTCCGGGACAGAGTATACAAGCCAAAAACATTCAGTACTTC; CDR3: CASSPGQSIQAKNIQYF
J: TRBJ1-5; D: .; V: TRBV2; size: .; DNA: TGTGCCAGCAGAAACATCAGACCGGGACGACGACTTACACGCACCAATCAGCCCCAGCATTTT; CDR3: CASRNIRPGRRLTRTNQPQHF
J: TRBJ2-3; D: TRBD2; V: TRBV11-2; size: .; DNA: TGTGCCAGCAGCTCGCCTACCGGACTAGCGGGAGTCGAGCAGTATTTT; CDR3: CASSSPTGLAGVEQYF
J: TRBJ2-7; D: TRBD2; V: TRBV5-1; size: .; DNA: TGCGCCAGCAGCCGCTCCTTAGCGTACGGGGGGGTCGAGCAGTACTTC; CDR3: CASSRSLAYGGVEQYF
J: TRBJ1-4; D: .; V: TRBV2; size: .; DNA: TGTGCCAGCAGCCCCCCATCAGGGCCAGGGACACAGACTAATGAAAAACTGTTTTTT; CDR3: CASSPPSGPGTQTNEKLFF
J: TRBJ2-2; D: .; V: TRBV27; size: .; DNA: TGTGCCAGCAGATCGACAGGCCTCAACACCGGGGAGCTGTTTTTT; CDR3: CASRSTGLNTGELFF
J: TRBJ2-1; D: .; V: TRBV28; size: .; DNA: TGTGCCAGCAGTTTAAGAGGGAGCTCCTACAATGAGCAGTTCTTC; CDR3: CASSLRGSSYNEQFF
J: TRBJ2-3; D: .; V: TRBV9; size: .; DNA: TGTGCCAGCAGCGACTTCACATCTTTGGATACGCAGTATTTT; CDR3: CASSDFTSLDTQYF
J: TRBJ1-2; D: .; V: TRBV19; size: .; DNA: TGTGCCAGTAGTCTACAGGGCGCAGTCGGCTATGGCTACACCTTC; CDR3: CASSLQGAVGYGYTF
J: TRBJ2-3; D: TRBD2; V: TRBV4-2; size: .; DNA: TGTGCCAGCAGCCAAGACAGCGGGACTAGCGGAAGCACAGATACGCAGTATTTT; CDR3: CASSQDSGTSGSTDTQYF
J: TRBJ1-2; D: .; V: TRBV27; size: .; DNA: TGTGCCAGCAGTTCTCTCCAGGGCGTTAACTATGGCTACACCTTC; CDR3: CASSSLQGVNYGYTF
J: TRBJ2-7; D: .; V: TRBV4-1; size: .; DNA: TGCGCCAGCAGCCCCCGGGACGGTTCCTACGAGCAGTACTTC; CDR3: CASSPRDGSYEQYF
J: TRBJ2-1; D: .; V: TRBV2; size: .; DNA: TGTGCCAGCCTTGCACAGGGATTACTCGGGTCCTACAATGAGCAGTTCTTC; CDR3: CASLAQGLLGSYNEQFF
J: TRBJ2-7; D: .; V: TRBV6-5; size: .; DNA: TGTGCCAGCAGCTTAGACAAGAACTACGAGCAGTACTTC; CDR3: CASSLDKNYEQYF
J: TRBJ2-5; D: .; V: TRBV5-4; size: once; DNA: TGTGCCAGCAAGCAGCAAGAGACCCAGTACTTC; CDR3: CASKQQETQYF
J: TRBJ1-5; D: .; V: TRBV2; size: few; DNA: TGTGCCAGCAGTGAGTACAGGCCTAGGGAGCCCCAGCATTTT; CDR3: CASSEYRPREPQHF
J: TRBJ2-2; D: TRBD1; V: TRBV5-6; size: .; DNA: TGTGCCAGCGCCCCGGGACAGGCGAACACCGGGGAGCTGTTTTTT; CDR3: CASAPGQANTGELFF
J: TRBJ2-1; D: .; V: TRBV4-1; size: few; DNA: TGCGCCAGCAGCCAAGAAATAGGGGTCGACGAGCAGTTCTTC; CDR3: CASSQEIGVDEQFF
J: TRBJ2-1; D: .; V: TRBV5-1; size: .; DNA: TGCGCCAGCAGCTTGGGTAGCAGTCATGAGCAGTTCTTC; CDR3: CASSLGSSHEQFF
J: TRBJ2-5; D: .; V: TRBV28; size: .; DNA: TGTGCCAGCAGTTTAAGGCCAAGCAGCCAAGAGACCCAGTACTTC; CDR3: CASSLRPSSQETQYF
J: TRBJ2-5; D: TRBD2; V: TRBV5-1; size: .; DNA: TGCGCCAGCAGCTCTAGCGGGAGGAGGCAAGAGACCCAGTACTTC; CDR3: CASSSSGRRQETQYF
J: TRBJ2-4; D: .; V: TRBV10-3; size: .; DNA: TGTGCCATCAGTGAGTCGTCCGGGGGACAGTCAAACATTCAGTACTTC; CDR3: CAISESSGGQSNIQYF
J: TRBJ1-1; D: .; V: TRBV28; size: .; DNA: TGTGCCACTCATAGGGAGGGGGGTCTAGGAGCTTTCTTT; CDR3: CATHREGGLGAFF
J: TRBJ1-4; D: .; V: TRBV28; size: .; DNA: TGTGCCAGCAGTTTGCGGGGGGGAGGTGAAAAACTGTTTTTT; CDR3: CASSLRGGGEKLFF
J: TRBJ2-5; D: .; V: TRBV7-6; size: .; DNA: TGTGCCAGCAGCCCATCAAATTTTGAGACCCAGTACTTC; CDR3: CASSPSNFETQYF
J: TRBJ2-7; D: TRBD2; V: TRBV5-1; size: once; DNA: TGCGCCAGCAGCTTCGGACTAGCGGGAGACGGGTACGAGCAGTACTTC; CDR3: CASSFGLAGDGYEQYF
J: TRBJ2-2; D: .; V: TRBV11-2; size: .; DNA: TGTGCCAGCAGCTTAGTCCAGCTCACCGGGGAGCTGTTTTTT; CDR3: CASSLVQLTGELFF
J: TRBJ2-2; D: TRBD2; V: TRBV14; size: .; DNA: TGTGCCAGCAGCCCTTCGGGACTAGCGGGCACCGGGGAGCTGTTTTTT; CDR3: CASSPSGLAGTGELFF
J: TRBJ1-5; D: .; V: TRBV19; size: .; DNA: TGTGCCAGTAGTATTGACAGCCCCATCCTCTATAGCAATCAGCCCCAGCATTTT; CDR3: CASSIDSPILYSNQPQHF
J: TRBJ2-1; D: .; V: TRBV27; size: .; DNA: TGTGCCAGCAGTTTATCGGGTAGCGGCTTCCCCTACAATGAGCAGTTCTTC; CDR3: CASSLSGSGFPYNEQFF
J: TRBJ1-4; D: .; V: TRBV4-1; size: .; DNA: TGCGCCAGCAGCCAAGACGACAGTTCAACTAATGAAAAACTGTTTTTT; CDR3: CASSQDDSSTNEKLFF
J: TRBJ1-1; D: .; V: TRBV28; size: .; DNA: TGTGCCAGCAGTTTCGAAGGTCGGCCCAACACTGAAGCTTTCTTT; CDR3: CASSFEGRPNTEAFF
J: TRBJ2-2; D: .; V: TRBV4-1; size: .; DNA: TGCGCCAGCAGCCAAGATTTCGTCGGGGGGCTTGGGGAGCTGTTTTTT; CDR3: CASSQDFVGGLGELFF
J: TRBJ1-1; D: .; V: TRBV18; size: .; DNA: TGTGCCAGCTCACCAGACGGGAACACTGAAGCTTTCTTT; CDR3: CASSPDGNTEAFF
J: TRBJ1-1; D: TRBD1; V: TRBV11-1; size: .; DNA: TGTGCCAGCAGCTTTAGATCGACAGGGATGAACACTGAAGCTTTCTTT; CDR3: CASSFRSTGMNTEAFF
J: TRBJ2-1; D: .; V: TRBV20-1; size: .; DNA: TGCAGTGCTATGCTCCATGAGCAGTTCTTC; CDR3: CSAMLHEQFF
J: TRBJ1-2; D: .; V: TRBV6-5; size: .; DNA: TGTGCCAGCAGTTACTCCACCCAGAACTATGGCTACACCTTC; CDR3: CASSYSTQNYGYTF
J: TRBJ1-2; D: .; V: TRBV5-1; size: .; DNA: TGCGCCAGCAGACAGGCAATCCTTGACTATGGCTACACCTTC; CDR3: CASRQAILDYGYTF
J: TRBJ1-1; D: .; V: TRBV6-1; size: once; DNA: TGTGCCAGCAGTGCTACTTACAGGAACACTGAAGCTTTCTTT; CDR3: CASSATYRNTEAFF
J: TRBJ2-5; D: .; V: TRBV5-1; size: .; DNA: TGCGCCAGCAGCCCTCAGAGAGACCAAGAGACCCAGTACTTC; CDR3: CASSPQRDQETQYF
J: TRBJ2-7; D: .; V: TRBV9; size: .; DNA: TGTGCCAGCAGCGCGGGAGTCGGGACTCTGTCCTACGAGCAGTACTTC; CDR3: CASSAGVGTLSYEQYF
J: TRBJ1-5; D: .; V: TRBV6-1; size: .; DNA: TGTGCCAGCAGTGATATGGGGAATAGCAATCAGCCCCAGCATTTT; CDR3: CASSDMGNSNQPQHF
J: TRBJ2-2; D: TRBD2; V: TRBV5-1; size: .; DNA: TGCGCCAGCAGCTTAGGGACTAGCGGGAGGCGGAACACCGGGGAGCTGTTTTTT; CDR3: CASSLGTSGRRNTGELFF
J: TRBJ1-1; D: .; V: TRBV30; size: once; DNA: TGTGCCTTCATTGCGGTCCTGAACACTGAAGCTTTCTTT; CDR3: CAFIAVLNTEAFF
J: TRBJ2-1; D: .; V: TRBV11-2; size: .; DNA: TGTGCCAGCAGCTTAGGAGGGGGAAAAGGCAATGAGCAGTTCTTC; CDR3: CASSLGGGKGNEQFF
J: TRBJ1-2; D: .; V: TRBV11-3; size: .; DNA: TGTGCCAGCCGGCACAGGGTAGGCTACACCTTC; CDR3: CASRHRVGYTF
J: TRBJ2-7; D: .; V: TRBV28; size: .; DNA: TGTGCCAGCCGGGCGTTGAGCTCCTACGAGCAGTACTTC; CDR3: CASRALSSYEQYF
J: TRBJ1-5; D: .; V: TRBV2; size: .; DNA: TGTGCCAGCAGTGATTACGGTCCGGTCAGGGAAGTTCATCAGCCCCAGCATTTT; CDR3: CASSDYGPVREVHQPQHF
J: TRBJ1-1; D: .; V: TRBV7-2; size: .; DNA: TGTGCCAGCAGCTTATATAGGGCGGTAAACACTGAAGCTTTCTTT; CDR3: CASSLYRAVNTEAFF
J: TRBJ2-1; D: .; V: TRBV12-5; size: .; DNA: TGTGCTAGTGGGGTGGGGCGGGAGCAGTTCTTC; CDR3: CASGVGREQFF
J: TRBJ2-3; D: TRBD1; V: TRBV5-6; size: .; DNA: TGTGCCAGCAGCCCTCGACAGGGGGCATGGACAGATACGCAGTATTTT; CDR3: CASSPRQGAWTDTQYF
J: TRBJ1-2; D: TRBD1; V: TRBV28; size: .; DNA: TGTGCCAGCAGGAGGGACAGCATAAACTATGGCTACACCTTC; CDR3: CASRRDSINYGYTF
J: TRBJ2-2; D: TRBD2; V: TRBV5-1; size: .; DNA: TGCGCCAGCAGCTTGGCCCCCCGGGGGGGGTCTGACGGGGAGCTGTTTTTT; CDR3: CASSLAPRGGSDGELFF
J: TRBJ1-1; D: TRBD1; V: TRBV28; size: few; DNA: TGTGCCAGCAAATTACGGACAGGGGGAGCTTTCTTT; CDR3: CASKLRTGGAFF
J: TRBJ2-7; D: .; V: TRBV19; size: once; DNA: TGTGCCAGTAGGGCAGGGTCCTACGAGCAGTACTTC; CDR3: CASRAGSYEQYF
J: TRBJ2-7; D: .; V: TRBV28; size: .; DNA: TGTGCCAGCAGCCATCAGGGTAACTACGAGCAGTACTTC; CDR3: CASSHQGNYEQYF
J: TRBJ1-5; D: .; V: TRBV6-1; size: .; DNA: TGTGCCAGCAGTGATACACCATCAGGGCGGCAGCCCCAGCATTTT; CDR3: CASSDTPSGRQPQHF